This T cell receptor beta chain was captured in a study of T-cell reconstitution after alpha-beta-depleted transplantation in children. The CDR3 runs to 16 residues. Germline CDR1 and CDR2: SGHNT and YENEEA. The V end lost 0 bases, the J end lost 1 base, and 10 bases lay between the germline ends. Using unique molecular identifiers, the investigators prepared the TCRbeta library. TCRdb passed the PCR reads through MiXCR, listing each CDR3 protein once. The sample includes around 480,000 distinct CDR3 sequences, about 30% of them seen just once. The TCR sequence derives from a human donor who donated a stem cell graft to a child with aplastic anemia. The sequenced sample was PBMCs from the stem cell graft donor, obtained from the stem cell graft. The chain carries TRBV11-3 and TRBJ1-3; no clear D. CDR3 region: CASSLEYGISGNTIYF. The DNA for the CDR3 is TGTGCCAGCAGCTTAGAGTACGGAATATCTGGAAACACCATATATTTT.